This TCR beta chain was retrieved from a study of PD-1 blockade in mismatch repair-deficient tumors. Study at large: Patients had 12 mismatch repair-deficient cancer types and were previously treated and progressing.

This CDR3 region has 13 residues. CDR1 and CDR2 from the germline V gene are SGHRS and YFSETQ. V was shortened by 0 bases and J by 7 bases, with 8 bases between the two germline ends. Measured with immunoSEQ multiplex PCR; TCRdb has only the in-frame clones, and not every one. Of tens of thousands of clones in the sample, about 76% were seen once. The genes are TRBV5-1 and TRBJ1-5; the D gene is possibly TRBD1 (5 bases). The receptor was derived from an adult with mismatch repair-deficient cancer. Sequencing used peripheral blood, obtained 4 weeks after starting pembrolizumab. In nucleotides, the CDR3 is TGCGCCAGCAGCTTGGCGGCAGGGCAGCCCCAGCATTTT. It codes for CASSLAAGQPQHF.